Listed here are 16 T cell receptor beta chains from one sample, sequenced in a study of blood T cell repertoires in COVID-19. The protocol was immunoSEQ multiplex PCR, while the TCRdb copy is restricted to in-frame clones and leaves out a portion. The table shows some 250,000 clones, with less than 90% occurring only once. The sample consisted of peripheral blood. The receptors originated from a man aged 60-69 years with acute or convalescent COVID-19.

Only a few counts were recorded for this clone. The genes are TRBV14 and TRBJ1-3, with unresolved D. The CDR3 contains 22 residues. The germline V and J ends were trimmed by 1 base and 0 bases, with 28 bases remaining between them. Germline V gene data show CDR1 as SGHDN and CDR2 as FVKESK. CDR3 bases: TGTGCCAGCAGCCAAGGACAAAGCGGGTGGCCCTCCCTCGAGAACTCTGGAAACACCATATATTTT. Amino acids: CASSQGQSGWPSLENSGNTIYF.

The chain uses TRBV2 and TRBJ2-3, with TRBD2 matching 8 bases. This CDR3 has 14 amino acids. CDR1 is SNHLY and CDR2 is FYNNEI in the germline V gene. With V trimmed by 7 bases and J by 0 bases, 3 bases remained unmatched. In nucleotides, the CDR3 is TGTGCCAGCAAGGCTAGCGGGAGCACAGATACGCAGTATTTT. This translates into CASKASGSTDTQYF. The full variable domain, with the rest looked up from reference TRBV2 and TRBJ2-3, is EPEVTQTPSHQVTQMGQEVILRCVPISNHLYFYWYRQILGQKVEFLVSFYNNEISEKSEIFDDQFSVERPDGSNFTLKIRSTKLEDSAMYFCASKASGSTDTQYFGPGTRLTVL.

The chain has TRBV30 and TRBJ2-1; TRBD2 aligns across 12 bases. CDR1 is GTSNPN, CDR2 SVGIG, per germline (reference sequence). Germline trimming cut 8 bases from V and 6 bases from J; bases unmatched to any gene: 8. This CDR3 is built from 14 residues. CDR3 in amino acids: CARSLAGGSNEQFF. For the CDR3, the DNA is TGTGCCAGATCCCTAGCGGGGGGGAGCAATGAGCAGTTCTTC.

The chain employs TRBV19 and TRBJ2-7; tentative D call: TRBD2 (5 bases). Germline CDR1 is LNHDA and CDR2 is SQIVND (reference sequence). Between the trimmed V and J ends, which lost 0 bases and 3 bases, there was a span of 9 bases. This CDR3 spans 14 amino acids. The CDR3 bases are TGTGCCAGTAGTATAGATGGAGGCAGCTACGAGCAGTACTTC. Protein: CASSIDGGSYEQYF.

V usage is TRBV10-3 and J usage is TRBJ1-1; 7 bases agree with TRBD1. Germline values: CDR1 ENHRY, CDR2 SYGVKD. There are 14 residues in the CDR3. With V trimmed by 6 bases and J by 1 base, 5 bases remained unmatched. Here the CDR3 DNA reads TGTGCCATCAGGCCTAGGACAGGGAACACTGAAGCTTTCTTT. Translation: CAIRPRTGNTEAFF.

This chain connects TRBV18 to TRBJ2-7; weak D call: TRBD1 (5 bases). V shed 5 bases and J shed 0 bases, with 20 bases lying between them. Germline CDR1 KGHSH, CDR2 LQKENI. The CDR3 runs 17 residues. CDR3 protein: CASSFGPRVLSSYEQYF. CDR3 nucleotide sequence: TGTGCCAGCTCATTTGGGCCCAGGGTACTCAGCTCCTACGAGCAGTACTTC.

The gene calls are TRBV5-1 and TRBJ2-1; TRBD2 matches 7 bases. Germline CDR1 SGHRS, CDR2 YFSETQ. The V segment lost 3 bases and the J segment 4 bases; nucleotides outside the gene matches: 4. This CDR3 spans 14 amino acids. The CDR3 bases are TGCGCCAGCAGCTCAGGGACTACATACAATGAGCAGTTCTTC. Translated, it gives CASSSGTTYNEQFF. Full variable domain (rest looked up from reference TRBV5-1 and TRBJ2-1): KAGVTQTPRYLIKTRGQQVTLSCSPISGHRSVSWYQQTPGQGLQFLFEYFSETQRNKGNFPGRFSGRQFSNSRSEMNVSTLELGDSALYLCASSSGTTYNEQFFGPGTRLTVL.

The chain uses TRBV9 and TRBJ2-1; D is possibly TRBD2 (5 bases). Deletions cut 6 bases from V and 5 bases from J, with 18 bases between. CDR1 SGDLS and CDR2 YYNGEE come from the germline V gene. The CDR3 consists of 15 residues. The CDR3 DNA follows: TGTGCCAGCACAATAGGGAGCAGCCGGAACAATGAGCAGTTCTTC. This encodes CASTIGSSRNNEQFF.

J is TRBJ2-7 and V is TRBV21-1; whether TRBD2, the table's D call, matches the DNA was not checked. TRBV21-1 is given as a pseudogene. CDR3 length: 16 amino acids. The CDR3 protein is CASSVRTSGEVYEQYF. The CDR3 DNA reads TGTGCCAGCAGCGTAAGGACTAGCGGGGAGGTCTACGAGCAGTACTTC.

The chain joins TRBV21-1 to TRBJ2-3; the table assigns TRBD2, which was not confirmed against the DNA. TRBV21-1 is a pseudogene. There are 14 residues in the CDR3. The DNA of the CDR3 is TGTGCCAGCGGACTACACGTCAGGCCCGGTACGCAGTATTTT. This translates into CASGLHVRPGTQYF.

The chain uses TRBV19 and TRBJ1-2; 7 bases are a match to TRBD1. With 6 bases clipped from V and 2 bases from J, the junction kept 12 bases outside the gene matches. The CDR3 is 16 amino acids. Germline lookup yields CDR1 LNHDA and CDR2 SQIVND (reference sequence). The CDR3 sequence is CASRLQGDSINYGYTF. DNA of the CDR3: TGTGCCAGTAGACTCCAGGGGGACAGCATAAACTATGGCTACACCTTC.

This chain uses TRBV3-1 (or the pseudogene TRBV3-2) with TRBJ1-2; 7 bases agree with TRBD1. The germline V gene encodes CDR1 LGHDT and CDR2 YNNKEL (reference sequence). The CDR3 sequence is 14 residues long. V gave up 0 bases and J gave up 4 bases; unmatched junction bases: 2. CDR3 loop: CASSQEDRSYGYTF. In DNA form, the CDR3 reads TGTGCCAGCAGCCAAGAGGACAGGTCCTATGGCTACACCTTC.

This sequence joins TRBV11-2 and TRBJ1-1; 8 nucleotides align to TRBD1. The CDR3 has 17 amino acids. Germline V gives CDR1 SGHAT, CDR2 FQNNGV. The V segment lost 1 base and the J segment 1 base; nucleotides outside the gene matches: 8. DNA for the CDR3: TGTGCCAGCAGCTTAGTTCTCCGGACAGGGAAGAACACTGAAGCTTTCTTT. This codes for CASSLVLRTGKNTEAFF.

CDR3 residues: CASSVVDYTGELFF. The CDR3 DNA reads TGTGCCAGCAGCGTAGTAGATTACACCGGGGAGCTGTTTTTT. This chain links TRBV9 with TRBJ2-2, with D uncertain. Germline assignment: CDR1 SGDLS and CDR2 YYNGEE. The ends were cut back, 0 bases at V and 3 bases at J, with 6 bases in the middle. This CDR3 region has 14 residues.

The CDR3 here is CASSHRTHRGRPYEQYF. For the CDR3, the DNA is TGTGCCAGCAGCCACCGAACCCACAGGGGCCGGCCCTACGAGCAGTACTTC. The genes are TRBV6-8 and TRBJ2-7, with 7 bases identical to TRBD1. The CDR3 runs to 17 residues. CDR1 and CDR2 from the germline V gene are MNHGY and SAAAGT. V lost 6 bases to trimming and J lost 2 bases; unmatched junction nucleotides: 16.

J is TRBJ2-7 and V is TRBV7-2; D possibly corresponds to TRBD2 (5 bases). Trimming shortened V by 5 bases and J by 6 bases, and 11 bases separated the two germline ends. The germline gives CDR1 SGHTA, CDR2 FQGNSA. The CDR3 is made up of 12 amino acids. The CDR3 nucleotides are TGTGCCAGCAGCGTCGGGGAGTTCGAGCAGTACTTC. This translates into CASSVGEFEQYF.